The 16 T cell receptor beta chains listed next were all sequenced from one sample in a study of T cell responses to AZD1222 COVID-19 vaccine (dated by TCRdb to about 2021). In light of the paper, this sample's time point label describes: baseline before first vaccination. The receptor library was made with the immunoSEQ multiplex PCR assay. TCRdb carries this immuneACCESS record with in-frame sequences only. Its versions omit some clonotypes, under half of them owing to an unresolved V gene in the studies checked, with the rest unexplained. The sample profile shows about 150,000 clones; about 88% of them were found once. The ten biggest clones cover 2.5% to 4% of the sample. The sample in question was peripheral blood, obtained on day 0 of AZD1222 vaccination. Source of these receptors: an adult in good health.

The rearrangement links TRBV6-6 to TRBJ1-4; 9 bases are a match to TRBD1. V lost 5 bases to trimming and J lost 2 bases; unmatched junction nucleotides: 12. Germline V gene sequence: CDR1 MNHNY, CDR2 SVGAGI (reference sequence). The CDR3 is 18 residues long. The CDR3 nucleotides are TGTGCCAGCAGTCCCGGGACAGGGAGCCGGTCCACTAATGAAAAACTGTTTTTT. Its protein is CASSPGTGSRSTNEKLFF.

The chain has TRBV14 and TRBJ1-1; 9 nucleotides match TRBD1. The germline V gene encodes CDR1 SGHDN and CDR2 FVKESK. This CDR3 comprises 18 residues. V gave up 0 bases and J gave up 1 base; unmatched junction bases: 9. The CDR3 spells CASSQDPADRGWNTEAFF. The DNA of the CDR3 is TGTGCCAGCAGCCAAGATCCCGCCGACAGGGGGTGGAACACTGAAGCTTTCTTT. Based on the CDR3 plus reference TRBV14 and TRBJ1-1, the full variable domain is EAGVTQFPSHSVIEKGQTVTLRCDPISGHDNLYWYRRVMGKEIKFLLHFVKESKQDESGMPNNRFLAERTGGTYSTLKVQPAELEDSGVYFCASSQDPADRGWNTEAFFGQGTRLTVV.

J is TRBJ2-1 and V is TRBV29-1, with 7 bases lining up with TRBD2. The germline V gene has CDR1 SQVTM and CDR2 ANQGSEA. CDR3 length: 13 amino acids. V lost 7 bases, J lost 2 bases, and 5 bases stayed unmatched. In DNA, the CDR3 is TGCAGCGCTATCGGGACTACCTACAATGAGCAGTTCTTC. This sequence encodes CSAIGTTYNEQFF.

DNA of the CDR3: TGTGCCAGCAGCTCCCAAGCGGGGGGGCGTACAGATACGCAGTATTTT. Residues: CASSSQAGGRTDTQYF. The chain joins TRBV7-2 to TRBJ2-3; 10 nucleotides match TRBD2. CDR1 is SGHTA and CDR2 is FQGNSA in the germline V gene. Losses at the gene ends were 4 bases for V and 3 bases for J; bases not matched to a gene: 7. The CDR3 is 16 amino acids.

The chain uses TRBV3-1 (or the pseudogene TRBV3-2) and TRBJ2-2; D not resolved. This CDR3 is built from 15 residues. Germline V gene lookup returns CDR1 LGHDT and CDR2 YNNKEL (reference sequence). Between the trimmed V and J ends, which lost 0 bases and 4 bases, there was a span of 9 bases. The CDR3 coding sequence is TGTGCCAGCAGCCAAGAGCGTCCCACCACCGGGGAGCTGTTTTTT. This gives the protein CASSQERPTTGELFF.

The chain couples TRBV6-5 to TRBJ1-1; D is ambiguous. The V gene lost 5 bases and the J gene lost 5 bases, with 12 bases spanning the gap. CDR1 is MNHEY and CDR2 is SVGAGI in the germline V gene. This CDR3 has 13 amino acids. CDR3 DNA sequence: TGTGCCAGCAGTCCAGGACCTGGGACTGAAGCTTTCTTT. This gives the protein CASSPGPGTEAFF.

This chain links TRBV12-3 or TRBV12-4 with TRBJ1-2; no clear D gene. The CDR3 totals 12 residues. V lost 5 bases, J lost 2 bases, and 6 bases lay in between. The CDR3 coding sequence is TGTGCCAGCAGTGAGTGGAACTATGGCTACACCTTC. It translates to CASSEWNYGYTF.

For this clone: The same CDR3 is also encoded by other DNA sequences in this sample. This chain links TRBV18 with TRBJ2-2; TRBD1 might be the D (5 bases). There are 14 residues in the CDR3. In germline, CDR1 is KGHSH, CDR2 LQKENI. V lost 3 bases to trimming and J lost 3 bases, with 8 bases between them. CDR3 in DNA: TGTGCCAGCTCACCCGGCAGGGACACCGGGGAGCTGTTTTTT. It yields the protein CASSPGRDTGELFF.

The chain has TRBV4-2 and TRBJ2-2, with D perhaps matching TRBD2 (6 bases). The germline V and J ends were trimmed by 1 base and 6 bases, with 12 bases remaining between them. In germline, CDR1 is LGHNA, CDR2 YNFKEQ. The CDR3 loop spans 15 amino acids. CDR3 DNA: TGTGCCAGCAGCCAAGGGGGTTGGGGGGCCGGGGAGCTGTTTTTT. This translates into CASSQGGWGAGELFF.

The chain has TRBV6-1 and TRBJ1-1; no clear D gene. Germline CDR1 is MNHNS and CDR2 is SASEGT. Trimming took off 1 base at V and 2 bases at J, with 8 bases between the two ends. The CDR3 totals 14 residues. This chain's CDR3 is CASSEVNRNTEAFF. The DNA of the CDR3 is TGTGCCAGCAGTGAAGTGAACAGAAACACTGAAGCTTTCTTT.

This clone was counted between two and nine times. The CDR3 loop is CASSSKGWLGYTF. The CDR3 nucleotides are TGTGCCAGCAGTAGCAAGGGGTGGCTAGGCTACACCTTC. The chain recombines TRBV12-3 or TRBV12-4 with TRBJ1-2, with D tentatively TRBD1 (5 bases). Trimming pared 5 bases from V and 8 bases from J, leaving 15 bases between. CDR3 length: 13 residues.

This chain uses TRBV7-8 with TRBJ2-1, with D possibly matching TRBD1 (6 bases). V gave up 5 bases and J gave up 6 bases, with 14 bases separating them. CDR1 is SGHVS and CDR2 is FQNEAQ in the germline V gene. The CDR3 runs 14 residues. The CDR3 nucleotides are TGTGCCAGCAGCCAGGGGCTGTTGGGCAATGAGCAGTTCTTC. Translated: CASSQGLLGNEQFF.

This sequence joins TRBV5-4 and TRBJ2-2, with D maybe TRBD2 (5 bases). CDR1 SGHNT and CDR2 YYREEE come from the germline V gene (reference sequence). The ends were cut back, 4 bases at V and 6 bases at J, with 10 bases in the middle. The CDR3 length is 13 residues. The DNA for the CDR3 is TGTGCCAGCAGCGGAGAGGGTGCCGGGGAGCTGTTTTTT. Its protein product is CASSGEGAGELFF.

V gene TRBV3-1 (or the pseudogene TRBV3-2) combines with J gene TRBJ1-2; 7 nucleotides align to TRBD1. Germline loops: CDR1 LGHDT, CDR2 YNNKEL (reference sequence). The V and J ends lost 7 bases and 8 bases, in that order; junction bases with no gene match: 10. This CDR3 is built from 13 residues. CDR3 bases: TGTGCCAGCACCCAGGGGGAGGTTGGCGGCTACACCTTC. This gives the protein CASTQGEVGGYTF.

This clone was seen a handful of times. The rearrangement links TRBV25-1 to TRBJ2-1; TRBD1 matches 11 bases. The trim removed 6 bases at V and 4 bases at J, leaving 5 bases unmatched. The CDR3 has 15 amino acids. Germline V gene lookup returns CDR1 MGHDK and CDR2 SYGVNS. CDR3 in amino acids: CASSLGQGAYNEQFF. The CDR3 nucleotides are TGTGCCAGCAGCTTAGGACAGGGGGCTTACAATGAGCAGTTCTTC.

This chain connects TRBV3-1 (or the pseudogene TRBV3-2) to TRBJ2-1, with 7 positions matching TRBD2. This CDR3 is 17 amino acids long. CDR1 is LGHDT and CDR2 is YNNKEL in the germline V gene (reference sequence). V gave up 1 base and J gave up 0 bases; unmatched junction bases: 6. The CDR3 coding sequence is TGTGCCAGCAGCCAAGGACTAGCTTACGTCTCCTACAATGAGCAGTTCTTC. This translates into CASSQGLAYVSYNEQFF.